This T cell receptor (beta chain) originates from a study of OX40 agonist ivuxolimab in advanced cancers. For the wider study: Ivuxolimab was an agonistic, fully human IgG2 monoclonal antibody directed against OX40 (CD134), a costimulatory receptor. The dose-escalation cohort was almost 85% male with a mean age of approximately 60 years, ranging from 23 to 79. The paper reports the monotherapy dose-escalation portion (N of about 51 patients) of the phase I ivuxolimab trial. Prior anti-PD-1, anti-PD-L1 or anti-CTLA-4 therapy was permitted, and about two fifths of dose-escalation patients had received checkpoint inhibitors. Intravenous ivuxolimab was administered to patients every 2 weeks at six dose levels: 0.01, 0.1, 0.3, 1.5, 3 and 10 mg/kg. Partial responses occurred in three dose-escalation patients, of whom one had hepatocellular carcinoma and two had cutaneous melanoma. The point of sequencing TCRbeta in the periphery was to test whether ivuxolimab changed TCR sequence diversity and drove clonal T-cell expansion. Among the approximately 54 dose-escalation patients, 19 had hepatocellular carcinoma, around 15 melanoma, 9 renal cell carcinoma and 9 head and neck cancer. General study outcomes and caveats: In the 0.1-3.0 mg/kg groups, partial responders had among the lowest normalized peripheral clonal expansion, particularly in CD8+ T cells. Antigen specificity was not determined for the clonally expanded peripheral T cells. After ivuxolimab, expanded clones were on average more numerous among CD8+ T cells than among CD4+ T cells. At doses of 0.1 to 3.0 mg/kg, clonal expansion of both CD4+ and CD8+ T cells in blood was seen between baseline and week 6. Low levels of normalized T-cell clonal expansion were also shown by some nonresponding patients.

A note on this clone: This receptor's antigen is unknown. No per-base quality is available; no much larger clone lies one base away.

Patients with a history of autoimmune disease or receiving systemic immunosuppression were excluded from the trial. Peripheral blood for TCR sequencing was collected from all dose cohorts at baseline, on cycle 4 day 1, and on cycle 7 day 1. Samples came from an open-label, multicenter, first-in-human phase I dose-escalation trial of ivuxolimab. Adults with locally advanced or metastatic melanoma, renal cell, hepatocellular, or head and neck squamous cell carcinoma were enrolled in the trial. Before TCR sequencing, CD4+ T cells and CD8+ T cells from peripheral blood were sorted into separate populations. Genomic DNA was extracted from sorted cells for sequencing of the TCRbeta CDR3 region. TCRbeta CDR3 regions were sequenced using the immunoSEQ Assay. This immuneACCESS table, as held by TCRdb, lists in-frame sequences with V and J called but not all clones. Of the missing ones, under half trace to an unresolved V gene in checked studies; the others have no known cause. This sample is represented by tens of thousands of clones; about 85% of them were singletons. The top ten clonotypes cover around 4.3% of the sample.

CDR1 and CDR2 are read off the germline V gene as SGHVS and FNYEAQ. The CDR3 runs 15 amino acids, cysteine and phenylalanine included. The sequence is cut down to CDR3 DNA, 45 bases in frame from base 1. V gives up 4 bases and J gives up 0 bases, and the segment between their germline ends measures 10 bases. The TCR comes from an adult with an advanced solid tumor such as melanoma, head and neck, liver or kidney cancer. Here the chain combines TRBV7-6 and TRBJ1-3; the best D guess is TRBD1, with 5 bases matching. This specimen consisted of CD4+ or CD8+ T cells sorted from blood, obtained in a trial of the OX40 agonist ivuxolimab. The sequenced DNA is TGTGCCAGCAGCTCGACCGGGGGCTCTGGAAACACCATATATTTT. Its coded protein is CASSSTGGSGNTIYF.